This T cell receptor beta chain is drawn from a study of T cells in Graves' hyperthyroidism and ophthalmopathy. RNA transcripts were the template for amplifying TCR beta CDR3 regions. RT-PCR in the first round (using the HTBI primer set) targeted the TCR CDR3. One entry per CDR3 protein results from TCRdb running MiXCR on the multiplex PCR reads. The table records 270,000 or so distinct CDR3 sequences, roughly 15% of them present only once. This clonotype was observed at least ten times. With 0 bases removed from V and 4 bases from J, the gap between germline ends came to 9 bases. The CDR3 runs to 14 residues. Germline loops: CDR1 SGHAT, CDR2 FQNNGV.

This sequence originates from a woman aged 45 to 65 with Graves' hyperthyroidism that later progressed to Graves' ophthalmopathy. Material: blood. The chain is built from TRBV11-2 and TRBJ1-2; no clear D gene. The CDR3 DNA reads TGTGCCAGCAGCTTAGATTTAGGGAGCTATGGCTACACCTTC. It translates to CASSLDLGSYGYTF.